This T cell receptor beta chain came from a study of T cells after yellow fever vaccination. TCRdb re-called the 5' RACE reads through MiXCR, storing one row per CDR3 protein. Of approximately 300,000 distinct CDR3 sequences in the sample, around 6.8% were seen once. The germline V gene encodes CDR1 SGHTA and CDR2 FQGNSA. This CDR3 contains 15 residues. V lost 2 bases and J 8 bases, leaving 16 bases between the germline ends. This sequence originates from a man between 18 and 29 years old who received the YFV17D yellow fever vaccine. The chain employs TRBV7-2 and TRBJ1-3; D gene uncertain. The specimen comprised PBMCs, sampled around 45 days after the first yellow fever vaccination. CDR3 nucleotide sequence: TGTGCCAGCAGCTTAACCGGCAGTACTGGCGACACCATATATTTT. As protein: CASSLTGSTGDTIYF. Together with reference TRBV7-2 and TRBJ1-3, the CDR3 gives the full variable domain: GAGVSQSPSNKVTEKGKDVELRCDPISGHTALYWYRQSLGQGLEFLIYFQGNSAPDKSGLPSDRFSAERTGGSVSTLTIQRTQQEDSAVYLCASSLTGSTGDTIYFGEGSWLTVV.